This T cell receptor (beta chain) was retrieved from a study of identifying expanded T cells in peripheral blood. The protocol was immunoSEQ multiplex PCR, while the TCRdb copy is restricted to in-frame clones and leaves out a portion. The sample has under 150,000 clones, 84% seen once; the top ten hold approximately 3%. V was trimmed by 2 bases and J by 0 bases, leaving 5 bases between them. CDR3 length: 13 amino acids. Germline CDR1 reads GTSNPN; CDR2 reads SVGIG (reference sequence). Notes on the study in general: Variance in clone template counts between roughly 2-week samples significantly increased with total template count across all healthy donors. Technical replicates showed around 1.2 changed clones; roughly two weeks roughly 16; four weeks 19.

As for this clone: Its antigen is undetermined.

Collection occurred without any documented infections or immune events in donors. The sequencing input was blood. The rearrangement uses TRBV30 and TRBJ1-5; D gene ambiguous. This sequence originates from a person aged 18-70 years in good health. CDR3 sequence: CAWSQSSNQPQHF. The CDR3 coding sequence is TGTGCCTGGAGTCAATCTAGCAATCAGCCCCAGCATTTT.